The present TCR beta chain was sequenced within a study of blood T cell repertoires in COVID-19. The overall study: Material from acute and convalescent COVID-19 was sourced from the United States, Italy and Spain. T cells, B-cell-depleted T cells, or PBMCs provided the cDNA or gDNA that served as material.

This CDR3 has 14 residues. The germline V and J ends were trimmed by 0 bases and 3 bases, with 6 bases remaining between them. Per germline, CDR1 SGHKS and CDR2 YYEKEE (reference sequence). In the original processing: The authors estimated nucleated cell counts from reference gene primer amplification. Assay used: immunoSEQ multiplex PCR; TCRdb lists only in-frame clones, some missing. That table gives V, J and clone size, and the DNA gave D and trimming. The repertoire holds 110,000 to 150,000 clones, with around 90% as singletons. V usage is TRBV5-5 and J usage is TRBJ1-4, with D hard to call. The origin of this receptor is an elderly woman with acute or convalescent COVID-19. The sequencing input was peripheral blood. CDR3 coding DNA: TGTGCCAGCAGCTTGGGGCTCGCTAATGAAAAACTGTTTTTT. Translated: CASSLGLANEKLFF.